This is a list of T cell receptor beta chains from one sample in a study of neoadjuvant anti-PD-1 for oral cavity cancer. Repertoires were generated with immunoSEQ multiplex PCR, while TCRdb's copy carries only in-frame clones and drops some. The table lists around 15,000 clones, 55% to 70% of them singletons, with approximately 2.4% in the top ten. The sequencing here drew on PBMCs, taken before nivolumab (anti-PD-1) treatment. Every receptor here comes from a person aged 35 to 85 with oral cavity squamous cell carcinoma. Each CDR3 is given with its conserved first and last residue. The order of the fields is D gene, clone size, J gene, V gene, CDR3 DNA, CDR3 protein. A D gene is named only where the DNA matches it firmly. Part of the rows lack a size; the others show once, few, many or a class for expanded clones.

D: .; size: .; J: TRBJ1-3; V: TRBV19; DNA: TGTGCCAGTAGAGGAGGTAGCTCTGGAAACACCATATATTTT; CDR3: CASRGGSSGNTIYF
D: TRBD2; size: .; J: TRBJ2-5; V: TRBV4-1; DNA: TGCGCCAGCAGCCCCCGGACTAGCGGGAGTGGAGAGACCCAGTACTTC; CDR3: CASSPRTSGSGETQYF
D: .; size: .; J: TRBJ2-3; V: TRBV7-6; DNA: TGTGCCAGCAGCTTAGAGTTAGTCTCAGATACGCAGTATTTT; CDR3: CASSLELVSDTQYF
D: .; size: once; J: TRBJ2-1; V: TRBV2; DNA: TGTGCCAGCAGCCAAGGGGTAGCCCAGGGGTATGAGCAGTTCTTC; CDR3: CASSQGVAQGYEQFF
D: .; size: few; J: TRBJ2-5; V: TRBV5-1; DNA: TGCGCCAGCAGCTTGGCCGGAGGGGGGCAAGAGACCCAGTACTTC; CDR3: CASSLAGGGQETQYF
D: .; size: .; J: TRBJ1-1; V: TRBV29-1; DNA: TGCAGCGTTGAAGATCGGGGAGGGACGAACACTGAAGCTTTCTTT; CDR3: CSVEDRGGTNTEAFF
D: .; size: .; J: TRBJ1-2; V: TRBV25-1; DNA: TGTGCCAGCAGTGAACATACGGGCGGCTACACCTTC; CDR3: CASSEHTGGYTF
D: .; size: .; J: TRBJ2-7; V: TRBV5-1; DNA: TGCGCCAGCAGCTTGGAATCACCCTACGAGCAGTACTTC; CDR3: CASSLESPYEQYF
D: .; size: .; J: TRBJ2-7; V: TRBV6-6; DNA: TGTGCCAGCAGTTACCTAACGTCCGGGGAGCAGTACTTC; CDR3: CASSYLTSGEQYF
D: .; size: .; J: TRBJ2-2; V: TRBV6-1; DNA: TGTGCCAGCAGATGGGGTGCCACCGGGGAGCTGTTTTTT; CDR3: CASRWGATGELFF
D: .; size: .; J: TRBJ2-3; V: TRBV2; DNA: TGTGCCAGCAATATAGAGGGGACAGATACGCAGTATTTT; CDR3: CASNIEGTDTQYF
D: TRBD1; size: .; J: TRBJ1-3; V: TRBV28; DNA: TGTGCCAGCAGTTTATGGGCCCCTGCAGGGGGCTCTGGAAACACCATATATTTT; CDR3: CASSLWAPAGGSGNTIYF
D: TRBD2; size: .; J: TRBJ2-3; V: TRBV28; DNA: TGTGCCAGCAGTTACGGGGGGGGCGTCACAGATACGCAGTATTTT; CDR3: CASSYGGGVTDTQYF
D: TRBD2; size: few; J: TRBJ2-7; V: TRBV2; DNA: TGTGCCAGCAGTGAATACGGGGGGTTATACGAGCAGTACTTC; CDR3: CASSEYGGLYEQYF
D: TRBD2; size: few; J: TRBJ2-7; V: TRBV19; DNA: TGTGCCAGTAGTATAGGGTCTAGCGGGACCTACGAGCAGTACTTC; CDR3: CASSIGSSGTYEQYF
D: .; size: .; J: TRBJ2-6; V: TRBV13; DNA: TGTGCCAGCAGCTCCCTAGGGGTTGAGAACGTCCTGACTTTC; CDR3: CASSSLGVENVLTF